One and the same sample provided the 26 T cell receptor beta chains below, sequenced in a study of OX40 agonist ivuxolimab in advanced cancers. The repertoire was sequenced with immunoSEQ multiplex PCR; TCRdb's copy has only in-frame clones and lacks some. The repertoire consists of roughly 72,000 clones, with roughly 87% occurring once and the leading ten covering about an eighth. Sequencing used CD4+ or CD8+ T cells sorted from blood, obtained in a trial of the OX40 agonist ivuxolimab. These receptors all stem from an adult with an advanced solid tumor such as melanoma, head and neck, liver or kidney cancer.

The chain has TRBV5-1 and TRBJ2-7; D is perhaps TRBD1 (6 bases). Germline V gives CDR1 SGHRS, CDR2 YFSETQ. The CDR3 covers 14 residues. The V end was cut by 4 bases, the J end by 4 bases, with 15 bases between. CDR3 in amino acids: CASSPTGKRYEQYF. CDR3 DNA sequence: TGCGCCAGCAGCCCTACAGGGAAGCGGTACGAGCAGTACTTC.

The chain carries TRBV5-1 and TRBJ1-5; maybe TRBD1 (5 bases). V dropped 0 bases and J dropped 2 bases, with 9 bases sitting between them. Germline V lookup: CDR1 SGHRS, CDR2 YFSETQ. This CDR3 has 15 amino acids. CDR3 nucleotides: TGCGCCAGCAGCTTGGGCGGGGCGGGCAATCAGCCCCAGCATTTT. Protein: CASSLGGAGNQPQHF.

This clone has just one count. This chain connects TRBV11-2 to TRBJ2-1; 7 bases agree with TRBD1. Unmatched junction bases numbered 2, after V lost 1 base and J lost 2 bases. This CDR3 is 15 amino acids long. CDR1 SGHAT and CDR2 FQNNGV come from the germline V gene. CDR3 residues: CASSLGTGAYNEQFF. The CDR3 DNA reads TGTGCCAGCAGCTTAGGGACAGGAGCCTACAATGAGCAGTTCTTC.

The chain is built from TRBV7-2 and TRBJ2-7; a weak D match, TRBD2 (6 bases). Trimming left V 4 bases short and J 1 base short, with 14 bases between. The CDR3 runs 15 residues. The germline CDR1 and CDR2 sequences are SGHTA and FQGNSA. CDR3 sequence reads: CASSYSGTPSYEQYF. The CDR3, as DNA: TGTGCCAGCAGCTATTCCGGGACTCCTTCCTACGAGCAGTACTTC.

The J gene is TRBJ2-3, the V gene TRBV15, with D unclear. V was clipped by 0 bases and J by 1 base, with 14 bases between them. Germline V lookup: CDR1 LNHNV, CDR2 YYDKDF (reference sequence). The CDR3 has 17 amino acids. Written as DNA, the CDR3 is TGTGCCACCAGCAGAGATCGGCGGATTTCGGGCACAGATACGCAGTATTTT. It specifies CATSRDRRISGTDTQYF.

The chain uses TRBV4-1 and TRBJ2-2, with no clear D. The V end was cut by 1 base, the J end by 1 base, with 13 bases between. The V gene's germline CDR1 is MGHRA and CDR2 YSYEKL. The CDR3 has 17 residues. CDR3 in amino acids: CASSQGRSAQNTGELFF. CDR3 nucleotides: TGCGCCAGCAGCCAAGGGCGGAGCGCACAGAACACCGGGGAGCTGTTTTTT.

This clone was detected only a few times. J is TRBJ1-1 and V is TRBV4-2; 9 bases line up with TRBD1. The V and J ends lost 0 bases and 7 bases, in that order; junction bases with no gene match: 9. CDR1 and CDR2 (germline): LGHNA, YNFKEQ. The CDR3 is made up of 16 amino acids. In DNA form, the CDR3 reads TGTGCCAGCAGCCAAGATCAGAACAGGGGGCCTAATGAAGCTTTCTTT. The encoded protein is CASSQDQNRGPNEAFF.

The V gene is TRBV5-1, the J gene TRBJ1-1, with TRBD1 as a possible D gene (5 bases). The CDR3 spans 16 residues. The V and J ends lost 3 bases and 0 bases respectively, with 15 bases between them. The germline V gene encodes CDR1 SGHRS and CDR2 YFSETQ. This CDR3 is CASSYVQTAMNTEAFF. The CDR3 DNA sequence: TGCGCCAGCAGCTACGTCCAGACAGCGATGAACACTGAAGCTTTCTTT.

V and J are TRBV19 and TRBJ2-7, with D uncertain. Trimming took 0 bases from V and 0 from J, leaving 9 bases between them. CDR3 size: 15 residues. In germline, CDR1 is LNHDA, CDR2 SQIVND (reference sequence). CDR3: CASSIDLGASYEQYF. In DNA, the CDR3 is TGTGCCAGTAGTATAGATCTGGGCGCCTCCTACGAGCAGTACTTC.

The CDR3 nucleotides are TGTGCCAGCAGTTTATACAGGGGGCAAAATTCACCCCTCCACTTT. Protein product: CASSLYRGQNSPLHF. V and J are TRBV28 and TRBJ1-6; TRBD1 agrees at 9 bases. Germline V gives CDR1 MDHEN, CDR2 SYDVKM. There are 15 residues in the CDR3. V trimming: 1 base; J trimming: 7 bases; junction bases outside the gene matches: 2. Full variable domain (outside the CDR3, taken from reference TRBV28 and TRBJ1-6): DVKVTQSSRYLVKRTGEKVFLECVQDMDHENMFWYRQDPGLGLRLIYFSYDVKMKEKGDIPEGYSVSREKKERFSLILESASTNQTSMYLCASSLYRGQNSPLHFGNGTRLTVT.

The V and J genes are TRBV4-2 and TRBJ2-3; no clear D. V lost 0 bases and J lost 0, with 10 bases in between. From germline, CDR1 is LGHNA and CDR2 YNFKEQ. CDR3 size: 16 residues. This CDR3 is CASSQDRALSTDTQYF. The CDR3 coding sequence is TGTGCCAGCAGCCAAGATAGGGCGCTAAGCACAGATACGCAGTATTTT.

V and J are TRBV2 and TRBJ2-7, with D uncertain. The CDR3 extends over 13 amino acids. V was trimmed by 5 bases and J by 0 bases, leaving 8 bases between them. Germline lookup yields CDR1 SNHLY and CDR2 FYNNEI. CDR3 in DNA: TGTGCCAGCAGTATGAGAGTCTCCTACGAGCAGTACTTC. It specifies CASSMRVSYEQYF.

This chain joins TRBV18 and TRBJ2-3, with TRBD1 identical over 10 bases. CDR1 and CDR2 (germline): KGHSH, LQKENI. Losses at the gene ends were 4 bases for V and 6 bases for J; bases not matched to a gene: 7. CDR3 length: 15 residues. DNA for the CDR3: TGTGCCAGCTCACTATCGACAGGGGGCAAGGATACGCAGTATTTT. It translates to CASSLSTGGKDTQYF.

This chain links TRBV6-6 with TRBJ1-1; D is perhaps TRBD1 (5 bases). The CDR3 totals 12 residues. The V gene lost 5 bases and the J gene lost 8 bases, with 12 bases spanning the gap. Looked up from germline, CDR1 is MNHNY and CDR2 is SVGAGI (reference sequence). CDR3 sequence reads: CASSPDRPEAFF. In DNA form, the CDR3 reads TGTGCCAGCAGTCCCGACAGACCAGAAGCTTTCTTT.

V is TRBV5-5 and J is TRBJ1-3; possibly TRBD1 for D (5 bases). Germline values: CDR1 SGHKS, CDR2 YYEKEE (reference sequence). Trimming stripped 7 bases from V and 0 bases from J, with 5 bases between. The CDR3 sequence is 12 residues long. CDR3 DNA sequence: TGTGCCAGCGGGGGCTCTGGAAACACCATATATTTT. Its protein is CASGGSGNTIYF.

A note on this clone: An end of the junction differs from the germline gene, which may be a read error. The chain has TRBV7-9 and TRBJ2-7, with TRBD1 matching 7 bases. Germline V gene data show CDR1 as SEHNR and CDR2 as FQNEAQ (reference sequence). The CDR3 runs to 13 residues. Here the CDR3 DNA reads TGTGCCAGCAGTATGGGGACCCAGGGGGTTCGGCGCTTC. Translating it yields CASSMGTQGVRRF.

Written as DNA, the CDR3 is TGTGCCAGCAGCCCCGGACTAGCGGGAGATACCACCGGGGAGCTGTTTTTT. Translated, it gives CASSPGLAGDTTGELFF. The chain couples TRBV7-3 to TRBJ2-2; TRBD2 aligns across 13 bases. The germline V gene encodes CDR1 SGHTA and CDR2 FQGTGA. The CDR3 consists of 17 residues. V shed 5 bases and J 4 bases; nucleotides not matched to a gene: 7. The whole variable domain, remainder taken from reference TRBV7-3 and TRBJ2-2, is GAGVSQTPSNKVTEKGKYVELRCDPISGHTALYWYRQSLGQGPEFLIYFQGTGAADDSGLPNDRFFAVRPEGSVSTLKIQRTERGDSAVYLCASSPGLAGDTTGELFFGEGSRLTVL.

V is TRBV11-2 and J is TRBJ1-2, with 9 bases identical to TRBD1. This CDR3 has 13 amino acids. V lost 6 bases, J lost 2 bases, and 1 base stayed unmatched. CDR1 SGHAT and CDR2 FQNNGV come from the germline V gene. CDR3 sequence: CASRGTGNYGYTF. In DNA form, the CDR3 reads TGTGCCAGCAGGGGGACAGGGAACTATGGCTACACCTTC. The variable domain in full, with the rest retrieved from reference TRBV11-2 and TRBJ1-2, is EAGVAQSPRYKIIEKRQSVAFWCNPISGHATLYWYQQILGQGPKLLIQFQNNGVVDDSQLPKDRFSAERLKGVDSTLKIQPAKLEDSAVYLCASRGTGNYGYTFGSGTRLTVV.

This chain links TRBV19 with TRBJ2-3, with D maybe TRBD2 (7 bases). CDR1 and CDR2 from the germline V gene are LNHDA and SQIVND (reference sequence). The length of the CDR3 is 14 residues. Trimming took off 6 bases at V and 5 bases at J, with 15 bases between the two ends. CDR3 residues: CASSLGGGLDTQYF. CDR3 nucleotides: TGTGCCAGTAGCTTGGGGGGGGGCTTAGATACGCAGTATTTT.

The V gene is TRBV7-8, the J gene TRBJ1-1; possible D gene TRBD1, 6 bases. V was cut by 2 bases and J by 4 bases, with 8 bases left in between. CDR3 length: 13 amino acids. Germline values: CDR1 SGHVS, CDR2 FQNEAQ. This CDR3 is CASSLTGSTEAFF. The CDR3 coding sequence is TGTGCCAGCAGCTTAACAGGGAGCACTGAAGCTTTCTTT. Drawing the rest from reference TRBV7-8 and TRBJ1-1, the complete variable domain is GAGVSQSPRYKVAKRGQDVALRCDPISGHVSLFWYQQALGQGPEFLTYFQNEAQLDKSGLPSDRFFAERPEGSVSTLKIQRTQQEDSAVYLCASSLTGSTEAFFGQGTRLTVV.

The genes are TRBV27 and TRBJ1-2, with TRBD1 identical over 7 bases. The germline V gene has CDR1 MNHEY and CDR2 SMNVEV (reference sequence). Trimming at V came to 1 base and at J to 7 bases, leaving 12 bases not matched to a gene. This CDR3 has 16 residues. The CDR3 protein is CASSLFLGDRVVGYTF. As DNA, the CDR3 is TGTGCCAGCAGTTTATTTTTGGGAGACAGGGTGGTTGGCTACACCTTC.

This chain connects TRBV4-1 to TRBJ2-4, with D possibly being TRBD1 or TRBD2 (5 bases each). There are 16 residues in the CDR3. The V end was cut by 4 bases, the J end by 0 bases, with 13 bases between. Germline CDR1 is MGHRA and CDR2 is YSYEKL. The CDR3 bases are TGCGCCAGCAGCCCTCGGGGCCAACTAGCCAAAAACATTCAGTACTTC. Translation gives CASSPRGQLAKNIQYF.

The CDR3 DNA sequence: TGTGCCAGCAGCCCACGACTGTATAGCTCCTACAATGAGCAGTTCTTC. Amino acids: CASSPRLYSSYNEQFF. The V gene is TRBV4-2, the J gene TRBJ2-1; D unclear. Germline V gene lookup returns CDR1 LGHNA and CDR2 YNFKEQ. The CDR3 sequence is 16 residues long. Trimming stripped 4 bases from V and 0 bases from J, with 13 bases between.

This rearrangement joins TRBV11-3 to TRBJ2-3, with 7 bases identical to TRBD2. V was clipped by 3 bases and J by 2 bases; unmatched bases: 8. The CDR3 is made up of 16 amino acids. The germline CDR1 and CDR2 sequences are SGHNT and YENEEA. CDR3 sequence (DNA): TGTGCCAGCAGCTTGACCAGCGGGGATGACACAGATACGCAGTATTTT. Its protein product is CASSLTSGDDTDTQYF.

This clone was observed a single time. The chain couples TRBV7-9 to TRBJ1-1; the D is unclear. Per germline, CDR1 SEHNR and CDR2 FQNEAQ (reference sequence). V dropped 5 bases and J dropped 0 bases, with 10 bases sitting between them. The CDR3 is made up of 14 amino acids. The CDR3: CASSLRGLNTEAFF. For the CDR3, the DNA is TGTGCCAGCAGCCTCCGGGGTTTGAACACTGAAGCTTTCTTT.

The chain joins TRBV5-6 to TRBJ2-2, with a weak D call TRBD2 (5 bases). The V gene's germline CDR1 is SGHDT and CDR2 YYEEEE. This CDR3 comprises 16 residues. With 0 bases removed from V and 5 bases from J, the gap between germline ends came to 14 bases. The CDR3 DNA follows: TGTGCCAGCAGCTTGGCCCCAGGAGGAGAGACCGGGGAGCTGTTTTTT. It is translated as CASSLAPGGETGELFF.